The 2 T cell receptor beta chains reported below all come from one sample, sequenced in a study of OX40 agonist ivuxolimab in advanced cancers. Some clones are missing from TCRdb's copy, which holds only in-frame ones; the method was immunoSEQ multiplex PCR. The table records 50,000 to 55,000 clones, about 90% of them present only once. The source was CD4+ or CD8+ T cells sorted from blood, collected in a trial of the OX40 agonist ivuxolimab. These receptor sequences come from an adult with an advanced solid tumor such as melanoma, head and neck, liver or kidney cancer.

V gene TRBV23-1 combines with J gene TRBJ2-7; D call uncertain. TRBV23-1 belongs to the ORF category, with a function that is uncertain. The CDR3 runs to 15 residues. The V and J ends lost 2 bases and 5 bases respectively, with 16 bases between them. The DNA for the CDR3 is TGCGCCAGCAGTCAAGGCACGAACGAGACCCACGAGCAGTACTTC. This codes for CASSQGTNETHEQYF.

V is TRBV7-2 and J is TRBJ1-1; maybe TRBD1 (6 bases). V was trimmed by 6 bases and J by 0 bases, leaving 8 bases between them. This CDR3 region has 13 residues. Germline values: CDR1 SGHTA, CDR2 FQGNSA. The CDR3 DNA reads TGTGCCAGCAGACGACAGGTGAACACTGAAGCTTTCTTT. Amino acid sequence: CASRRQVNTEAFF.